This T cell receptor (beta chain) was recovered during a study of regulatory T cells in long-lasting Graves disease. This clonotype was recorded a few times. This CDR3 region has 14 residues. Per germline, CDR1 MDHEN and CDR2 SYDVKM. The germline V and J ends were trimmed by 10 bases and 4 bases, with 19 bases remaining between them. HTBI primers from iRepertoire and Arm-PCR of CDR3 regions yielded the TCR beta libraries. MiXCR, applied by TCRdb to the multiplex PCR reads, yields one record per CDR3 protein. The repertoire includes roughly 430,000 distinct CDR3 sequences, around 20% of them detected once, and roughly 13% sits in the top ten. This sample's time point: persistent/refractory GD, antithyroid drugs over 5 years with positive TRAb. The TCR library was made from RNA extracted from PBMCs.

The chain combines TRBV28 with TRBJ1-2, with D perhaps TRBD1 (6 bases). The material was peripheral blood mononuclear cells (PBMCs), obtained when the disease was refractory, from a patient treated with antithyroid drugs. The origin of this receptor is a female donor with Graves disease. CDR3 sequence reads: CATVGTRGLYGYTF. For the CDR3, the DNA is TGTGCCACCGTCGGGACACGAGGTCTCTATGGCTACACCTTC.